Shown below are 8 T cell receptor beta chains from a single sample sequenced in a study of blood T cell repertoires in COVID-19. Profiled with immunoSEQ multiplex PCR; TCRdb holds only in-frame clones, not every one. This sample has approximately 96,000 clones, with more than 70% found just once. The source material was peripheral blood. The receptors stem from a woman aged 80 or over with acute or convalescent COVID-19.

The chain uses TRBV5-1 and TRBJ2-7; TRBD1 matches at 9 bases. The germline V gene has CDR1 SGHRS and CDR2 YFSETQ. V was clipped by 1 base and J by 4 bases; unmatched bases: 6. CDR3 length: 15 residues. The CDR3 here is CASSLSWGQGYEQYF. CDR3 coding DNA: TGCGCCAGCAGCTTGTCTTGGGGACAGGGTTACGAGCAGTACTTC.

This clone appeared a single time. The CDR3 DNA follows: TGTGCCAGCAACAGACTAGCGGGAGGTGGCGGGGAGCTGTTTTTT. Translation gives CASNRLAGGGGELFF. The rearrangement links TRBV3-1 (or the pseudogene TRBV3-2) to TRBJ2-2; 13 bases agree with TRBD2. CDR3 length equals 15 residues. Germline CDR1 reads LGHDT; CDR2 reads YNNKEL (reference sequence). V lost 7 bases and J lost 7; bases outside the gene matches: 6.

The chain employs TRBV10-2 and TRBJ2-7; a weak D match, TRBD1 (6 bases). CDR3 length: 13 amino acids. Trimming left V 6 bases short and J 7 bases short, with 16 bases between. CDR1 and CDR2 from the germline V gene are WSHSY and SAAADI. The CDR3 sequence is CASSRGESSEQYF. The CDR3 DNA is TGCGCCAGCAGCAGGGGCGAAAGCTCTGAGCAGTACTTC.

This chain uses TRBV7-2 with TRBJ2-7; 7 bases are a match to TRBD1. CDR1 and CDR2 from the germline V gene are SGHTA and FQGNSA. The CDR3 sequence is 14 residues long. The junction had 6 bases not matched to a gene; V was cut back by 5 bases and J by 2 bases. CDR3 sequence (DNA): TGTGCCAGCAGCCGGACAGGAATCCCCTACGAGCAGTACTTC. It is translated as CASSRTGIPYEQYF.

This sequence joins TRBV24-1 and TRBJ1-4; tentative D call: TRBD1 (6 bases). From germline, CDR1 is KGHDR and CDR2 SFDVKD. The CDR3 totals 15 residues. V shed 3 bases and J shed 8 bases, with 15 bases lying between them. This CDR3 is CATSDPRQGYEKLFF. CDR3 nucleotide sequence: TGTGCCACCAGTGATCCACGGCAGGGGTACGAAAAACTGTTTTTT.

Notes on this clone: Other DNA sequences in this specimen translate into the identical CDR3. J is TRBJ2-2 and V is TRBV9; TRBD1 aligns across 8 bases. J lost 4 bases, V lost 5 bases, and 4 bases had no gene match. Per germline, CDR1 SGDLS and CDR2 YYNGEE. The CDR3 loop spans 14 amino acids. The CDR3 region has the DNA TGTGCCAGCAGAGGACAGGGCAGCACCGGGGAGCTGTTTTTT. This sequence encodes CASRGQGSTGELFF.

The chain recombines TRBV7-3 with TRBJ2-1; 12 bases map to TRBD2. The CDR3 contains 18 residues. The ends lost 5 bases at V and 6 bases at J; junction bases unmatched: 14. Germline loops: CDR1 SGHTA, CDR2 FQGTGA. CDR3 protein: CASSPQPPGLAGSNEQFF. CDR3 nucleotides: TGTGCCAGCAGCCCCCAGCCCCCGGGACTAGCGGGTTCCAATGAGCAGTTCTTC.

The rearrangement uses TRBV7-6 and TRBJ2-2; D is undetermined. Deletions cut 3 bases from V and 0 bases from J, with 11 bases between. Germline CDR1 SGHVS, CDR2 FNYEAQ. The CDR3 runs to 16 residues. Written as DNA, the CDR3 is TGTGCCAGCAGCTTGACGGAGCCGGCGAACACCGGGGAGCTGTTTTTT. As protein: CASSLTEPANTGELFF.